This T cell receptor (beta chain) was sequenced for a study of blood T cell repertoires in COVID-19. As for the study in general: Sites across the United States, Italy and Spain contributed samples from acute and convalescent COVID-19.

This CDR3 contains 11 residues. Germline V gene data show CDR1 as MDHEN and CDR2 as SYDVKM. With 7 bases removed from V and 11 bases from J, the gap between germline ends came to 15 bases. Some clones are missing from TCRdb's copy, which holds only in-frame ones; the method was immunoSEQ multiplex PCR. Here the sample spans about 180,000 clones, around 80% being singletons. This receptor was obtained from a man aged 45-65 years who had recovered from COVID-19. Sequenced: PBMCs or T cells enriched from blood (not recorded which). V gene TRBV28 combines with J gene TRBJ2-7; D is perhaps TRBD1 (6 bases). For the CDR3, the DNA is TGTGCCAGCATGATCCGGGACAAGGAGTACTTC. Amino acid sequence: CASMIRDKEYF.